These 13 T cell receptor beta chains originate from one sample sequenced in a study of early T cells in non-severe SARS-CoV-2 infection. TCRdb analysed the 5' RACE reads with MiXCR anew, one entry per CDR3 protein. Among about 76,000 distinct CDR3 sequences listed, about 11% were seen once. Sequencing used whole blood. These receptors were collected from an adult who was a healthcare worker with PCR-confirmed SARS-CoV-2 infection or an uninfected control (not recorded which).

This clonotype was observed many times. The chain has TRBV6-6 and TRBJ2-3; D possibly corresponds to TRBD2 (5 bases). The CDR3 length is 15 residues. Trimming cost V 4 bases and J 0 bases, with 11 bases left between them. Germline loops: CDR1 MNHNY, CDR2 SVGAGI (reference sequence). CDR3: CASSLDFPSTDTQYF. DNA for the CDR3: TGTGCCAGCAGTTTGGACTTTCCTAGCACAGATACGCAGTATTTT.

The gene calls are TRBV2 and TRBJ2-3, with a tentative D call TRBD2 (5 bases). In germline, CDR1 is SNHLY, CDR2 FYNNEI. The CDR3 consists of 19 residues. V lost 5 bases and J 2 bases, leaving 26 bases between the germline ends. This CDR3 is CASSQTWPGIRTHTDTQYF. The CDR3 DNA is TGTGCCAGCAGTCAGACATGGCCCGGGATACGGACCCACACAGATACGCAGTATTTT.

This clonotype showed up many times. The V and J genes are TRBV5-4 and TRBJ2-1, with 9 nucleotides matching TRBD2. The germline V gene encodes CDR1 SGHNT and CDR2 YYREEE (reference sequence). The V segment lost 4 bases and the J segment 4 bases; nucleotides outside the gene matches: 6. The CDR3 sequence is 15 residues long. CDR3 protein: CASSPSGDPYNEQFF. DNA of the CDR3: TGTGCCAGCAGCCCTAGCGGGGACCCTTACAATGAGCAGTTCTTC.

Many counts were recorded for this clonotype. This sequence joins TRBV7-3 and TRBJ1-1, with 10 bases aligning to TRBD1. CDR1 is SGHTA and CDR2 is FQGTGA in the germline V gene. The CDR3 consists of 14 residues. The trim removed 5 bases at V and 4 bases at J, leaving 4 bases unmatched. The CDR3 bases are TGTGCCAGCAGCCGGGACAGGGGTGGCACTGAAGCTTTCTTT. It is translated as CASSRDRGGTEAFF. Full variable domain (outside the CDR3, taken from reference TRBV7-3 and TRBJ1-1): GAGVSQTPSNKVTEKGKYVELRCDPISGHTALYWYRQSLGQGPEFLIYFQGTGAADDSGLPNDRFFAVRPEGSVSTLKIQRTERGDSAVYLCASSRDRGGTEAFFGQGTRLTVV.

This clonotype was seen a few times. This sequence joins TRBV4-1 and TRBJ1-1; the D is unclear. CDR3 length equals 15 residues. CDR1 and CDR2 from the germline V gene are MGHRA and YSYEKL. V lost 0 bases, J lost 9 bases, and 17 bases lay in between. The CDR3 sequence is CASSQEGGEAAKAFF. The CDR3 DNA follows: TGCGCCAGCAGCCAAGAGGGCGGCGAGGCGGCTAAAGCTTTCTTT.

This clonotype was detected ten times or more. The J gene is TRBJ2-7, the V gene TRBV20-1; D possibly corresponds to TRBD1 (6 bases). Trimming took 6 bases from V and 0 from J, leaving 12 bases between them. This CDR3 has 13 amino acids. Germline V gives CDR1 DFQATT, CDR2 SNEGSKA (reference sequence). The CDR3, as DNA: TGCAGTGCCTCCGGGACACTCTCCTACGAGCAGTACTTC. It specifies CSASGTLSYEQYF.

Worth noting for this clonotype: A much larger clone lies a single base off, so this may be a read error. The rearrangement links TRBV9 to TRBJ2-6; TRBD1 agrees at 10 bases. Germline CDR1 is SGDLS and CDR2 is YYNGEE. CDR3 length: 20 residues. Here the CDR3 reads CVSSAPGDRGVPSGANVLTF. The CDR3 DNA follows: TGTGTCAGCAGCGCCCCGGGGGACAGGGGTGTTCCCTCTGGGGCCAACGTCCTGACTTTC.

The V and J genes are TRBV12-3 or TRBV12-4 and TRBJ1-2, with TRBD1 matching 12 bases. CDR3 length: 17 amino acids. V dropped 5 bases and J dropped 4; count of bases not matched to a gene: 11. Here the CDR3 DNA reads TGTGCCAGCAGTGCCGGGACAGGGGGCGCGAAAGGCTATGGCTACACCTTC. It yields the protein CASSAGTGGAKGYGYTF.

The chain combines TRBV6-6 with TRBJ2-5; 12 bases are shared with TRBD2. The CDR3 has 14 amino acids. Germline V gene sequence: CDR1 MNHNY, CDR2 SVGAGI (reference sequence). With 5 bases clipped from V and 4 bases from J, the junction kept 2 bases outside the gene matches. Here the CDR3 reads CASSPGLAGETQYF. CDR3 DNA: TGTGCCAGCAGTCCGGGACTAGCGGGAGAGACCCAGTACTTC.

This chain links TRBV5-1 with TRBJ1-2; tentatively, D is TRBD1 (5 bases). Germline assignment: CDR1 SGHRS and CDR2 YFSETQ. This CDR3 spans 16 amino acids. The V gene lost 4 bases and the J gene lost 0 bases, with 16 bases spanning the gap. CDR3 protein: CASSGRASPTNYGYTF. As DNA, the CDR3 is TGCGCCAGCAGCGGCAGGGCGTCCCCTACTAACTATGGCTACACCTTC. The variable domain in full, with the rest retrieved from reference TRBV5-1 and TRBJ1-2, is KAGVTQTPRYLIKTRGQQVTLSCSPISGHRSVSWYQQTPGQGLQFLFEYFSETQRNKGNFPGRFSGRQFSNSRSEMNVSTLELGDSALYLCASSGRASPTNYGYTFGSGTRLTVV.

This chain joins TRBV10-3 and TRBJ2-5, with D possibly matching TRBD2 (5 bases). Germline CDR1 is ENHRY and CDR2 is SYGVKD. The CDR3 extends over 13 amino acids. Trimming pared 2 bases from V and 5 bases from J, leaving 9 bases between. The CDR3 sequence: CAISEPAEETQYF. Written as DNA, the CDR3 is TGTGCCATCAGTGAGCCAGCGGAGGAGACCCAGTACTTC.

This clonotype was observed many times. The J gene is TRBJ2-7, the V gene TRBV9; D is perhaps TRBD2 (5 bases). The CDR3 totals 12 residues. The germline V and J ends were trimmed by 4 bases and 3 bases, with 8 bases remaining between them. CDR1 is SGDLS and CDR2 is YYNGEE in the germline V gene. The CDR3 coding sequence is TGTGCCAGCAGCCCCGGGGACTACGAGCAGTACTTC. This gives the protein CASSPGDYEQYF.

The rearrangement uses TRBV6-2 or TRBV6-3 and TRBJ2-1, with 14 bases identical to TRBD2. The CDR3 is 17 amino acids. CDR1 and CDR2 from the germline V gene are MNHEY and SVGEGT. V lost 6 bases to trimming and J lost 4 bases; unmatched junction nucleotides: 8. This chain's CDR3 is CASRSGLAGAGYNEQFF. In DNA, the CDR3 is TGTGCCAGCAGATCGGGACTAGCGGGGGCAGGGTACAATGAGCAGTTCTTC.